The TCR beta chain described here comes from a study of OX40 agonist ivuxolimab in advanced cancers. The method was immunoSEQ multiplex PCR; TCRdb's version includes in-frame clones alone and lacks a portion of them. The sample consists of about 53,000 clones, roughly 84% of them appearing once. This sequence was found in an adult with an advanced solid tumor such as melanoma, head and neck, liver or kidney cancer. Sequencing used CD4+ or CD8+ T cells sorted from blood, obtained in a trial of the OX40 agonist ivuxolimab.

CDR3 in amino acids: CASSLAPGLIGRNYGYTF. The CDR3 DNA reads TGCGCCAGCAGCTTGGCTCCGGGCCTCATCGGAAGAAACTATGGCTACACCTTC. The rearrangement uses TRBV5-1 and TRBJ1-2; D is unresolved. Trimming took off 0 bases at V and 2 bases at J, with 20 bases between the two ends. This CDR3 is 18 amino acids long. Germline loops: CDR1 SGHRS, CDR2 YFSETQ.